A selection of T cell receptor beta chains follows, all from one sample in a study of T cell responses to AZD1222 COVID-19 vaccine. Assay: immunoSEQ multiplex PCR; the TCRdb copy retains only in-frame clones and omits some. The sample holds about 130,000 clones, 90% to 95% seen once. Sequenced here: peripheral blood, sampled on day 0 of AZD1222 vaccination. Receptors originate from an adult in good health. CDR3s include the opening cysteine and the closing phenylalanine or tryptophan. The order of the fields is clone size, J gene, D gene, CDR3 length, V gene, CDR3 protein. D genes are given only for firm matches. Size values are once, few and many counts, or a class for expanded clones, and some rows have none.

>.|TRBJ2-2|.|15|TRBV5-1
CASRERTGIGGELFF
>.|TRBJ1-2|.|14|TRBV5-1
CASSLSWEGYGYTF
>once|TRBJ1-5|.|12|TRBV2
CASNRDLEPQHF
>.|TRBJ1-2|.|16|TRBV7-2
CASSTPSGSPTYGYTF
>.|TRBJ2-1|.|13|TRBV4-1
CASSQLGGARQFF
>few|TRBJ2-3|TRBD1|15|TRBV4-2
CASSQDWDRSDTQYF
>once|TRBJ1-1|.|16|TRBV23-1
CASSHGRGVGSSEAFF
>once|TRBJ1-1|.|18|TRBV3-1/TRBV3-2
CASTRRDKGLAGNTEAFF
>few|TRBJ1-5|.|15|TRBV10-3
CAISSGTDSNQPQHF
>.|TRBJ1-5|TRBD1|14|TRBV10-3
CAIRRTGKDQPQHF
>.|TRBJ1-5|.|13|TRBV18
CAAFKAINQPQHF
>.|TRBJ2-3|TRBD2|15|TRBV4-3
CASSQVLAGTDTQYF
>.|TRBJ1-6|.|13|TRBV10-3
CAISESTSSPLHF
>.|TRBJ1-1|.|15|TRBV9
CASSPRTQLNTEAFF
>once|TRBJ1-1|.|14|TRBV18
CASSPPEDAAEAFF
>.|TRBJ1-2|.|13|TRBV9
CASGPGRNYGYTF
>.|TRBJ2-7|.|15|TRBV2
CASSAGTFLSYEQYF
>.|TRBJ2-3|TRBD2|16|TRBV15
CATSREGRADTDTQYF
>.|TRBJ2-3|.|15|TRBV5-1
CASSLAGQGTDTQYF
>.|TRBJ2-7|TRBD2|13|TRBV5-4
CASSLRGAYEQYF
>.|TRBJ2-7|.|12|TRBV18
CASSPGVYEQYF
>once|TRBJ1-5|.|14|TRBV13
CASSSYQVRQPQHF
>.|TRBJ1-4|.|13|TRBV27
CASPEGANEKLFF
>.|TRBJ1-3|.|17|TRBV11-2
CASSLVRETLPGNTIYF
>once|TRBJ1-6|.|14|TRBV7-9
CASSPLQGGSPLHF
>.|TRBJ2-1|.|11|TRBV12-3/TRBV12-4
CASSLGDEQFF
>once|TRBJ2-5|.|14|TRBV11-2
CASSKGSAGETQYF
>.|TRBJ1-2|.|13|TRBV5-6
CASSVRGSYGYTF
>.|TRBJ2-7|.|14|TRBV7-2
CASSINRGGYEQYF
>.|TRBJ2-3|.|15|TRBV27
CASSKTTLFPDTQYF
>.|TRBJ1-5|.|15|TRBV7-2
CASSLAGQGGQPQHF
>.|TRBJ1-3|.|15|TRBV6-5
CASSTGFFSGNTIYF
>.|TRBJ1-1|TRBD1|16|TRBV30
CAWSVLLRDRGYEAFF
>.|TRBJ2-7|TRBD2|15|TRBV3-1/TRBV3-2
CASSQVGLAGHEQYF
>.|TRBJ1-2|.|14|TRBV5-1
CASSLSVGTYGYTF
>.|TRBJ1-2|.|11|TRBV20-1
CSATQHYGYTF
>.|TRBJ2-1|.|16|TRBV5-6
CASRPPAGNSYNEQFF
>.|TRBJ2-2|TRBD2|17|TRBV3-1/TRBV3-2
CASSPLWGGEFTGELFF
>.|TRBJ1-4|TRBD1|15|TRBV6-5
CASSYQRGLGEKLFF
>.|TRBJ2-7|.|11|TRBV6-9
CASSPTLEQYF
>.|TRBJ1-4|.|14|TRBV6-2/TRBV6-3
CASSNDPHDEKLFF
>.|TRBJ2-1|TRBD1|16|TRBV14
CASSLFGTGGVNEQFF
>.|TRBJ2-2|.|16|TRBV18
CASSPPGRPHTGELFF
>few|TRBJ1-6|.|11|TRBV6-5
CASGSVSPLHF
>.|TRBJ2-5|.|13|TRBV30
CAWSVIEKETQYF
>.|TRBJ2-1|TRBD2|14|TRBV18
CASSPGRGANEQFF